This T cell receptor (beta chain) was captured by sequencing in a study of T cells in Graves' hyperthyroidism and ophthalmopathy. The V gene lost 7 bases and the J gene lost 1 base, with 11 bases spanning the gap. Germline CDR1 is SGHTA and CDR2 is FQGNSA. The CDR3 spans 13 residues. Newly diagnosed patients aged 18 to 65 had hyperthyroidism of under 2 months' duration. Orbital computed tomography and thyroid ultrasound, together with serum TRAb and thyroxine and clinical symptoms, were used for diagnoses. PBMCs were derived from roughly 10 ml fresh peripheral blood. Amplified TCR beta CDR3 regions derived from RNA transcripts. First-round RT-PCR targeting the TCR CDR3 was performed with the HTBI primer set. TCRdb fed the multiplex PCR reads into MiXCR, producing one record per CDR3 protein. The sample consists of more than 150,000 distinct CDR3 sequences, approximately 15% of them appearing once. This clonotype was detected many times.

This receptor was taken from a woman aged 45-59 years with Graves' hyperthyroidism. The chain recombines TRBV7-2 with TRBJ2-7; D gene ambiguous. The sample was blood. The CDR3 here is CASTLARSYEQYF. The CDR3 DNA is TGTGCCAGCACCCTGGCGCGGTCCTACGAGCAGTACTTC.